Each of the 26 T cell receptor beta chains below was sequenced from the same sample in a study of T cell repertoires in cytomegalovirus infection. Via MiXCR, TCRdb re-called the reads, giving one row per CDR3 protein. The table includes roughly 300,000 distinct CDR3 sequences, over 7.5% detected once. Source material: PBMCs. These receptors were taken from a human donor in good health (CMV status not recorded). Some clones in this sample may be carry-over from other donors' samples.

A few counts support this clonotype. This chain links TRBV25-1 with TRBJ1-1; weak D call: TRBD1 (6 bases). The CDR3 runs to 16 residues. The germline V gene has CDR1 MGHDK and CDR2 SYGVNS. The V end lost 2 bases, the J end lost 4 bases, and 17 bases lay between the germline ends. The CDR3 spells CASSEEVGGGTTEAFF. The CDR3 bases are TGTGCCAGCAGTGAAGAGGTAGGGGGGGGGACCACTGAAGCTTTCTTT.

V usage is TRBV7-9 and J usage is TRBJ2-3; 8 bases match TRBD2. Germline V gives CDR1 SEHNR, CDR2 FQNEAQ (reference sequence). Trimming removed 4 bases from V and 5 bases from J; junction bases left unmatched: 8. The CDR3 sequence is 15 residues long. The CDR3 loop is CASSSVAGKVDTQYF. As DNA, the CDR3 is TGTGCCAGCAGCTCCGTAGCGGGAAAAGTAGATACGCAGTATTTT.

This clonotype was recorded a few times. The rearrangement uses TRBV6-2 or TRBV6-3 and TRBJ2-3; 14 bases agree with TRBD2. V gave up 6 bases and J gave up 0 bases; unmatched junction bases: 5. The CDR3 runs 17 residues. CDR1 is MNHEY, CDR2 SVGEGT, per germline. CDR3 amino acids: CASSRTSGRPSTDTQYF. The DNA of the CDR3 is TGTGCCAGCAGCCGGACTAGCGGGAGGCCTAGCACAGATACGCAGTATTTT.

This chain uses TRBV3-1 with TRBJ2-1; the D gene is possibly TRBD1 (6 bases). Trimming left V 1 base short and J 2 bases short, with 15 bases between. The CDR3 extends over 17 amino acids. Germline values: CDR1 LGHDT, CDR2 YNNKEL (reference sequence). CDR3 residues: CASSQVVGTRAYNEQFF. CDR3 bases: TGTGCCAGCAGCCAAGTGGTGGGGACAAGGGCCTACAATGAGCAGTTCTTC.

There are many counts of this clonotype. CDR3 in DNA: TGTGCCAGCAAGGACGGAGGCGGACAGCAAGAGACCCAGTACTTC. It specifies CASKDGGGQQETQYF. V gene TRBV2 combines with J gene TRBJ2-5; a weak D match, TRBD1 (6 bases). CDR1 and CDR2 (germline): SNHLY, FYNNEI. V lost 7 bases and J lost 2, with 17 bases in between. The CDR3 contains 15 residues.

V usage is TRBV6-1 and J usage is TRBJ2-3; D call uncertain. The CDR3 contains 13 residues. The germline V gene has CDR1 MNHNS and CDR2 SASEGT. V was cut by 5 bases and J by 3 bases, with 9 bases left in between. The CDR3 coding sequence is TGTGCCAGCAGTAAGGAACCGACAGATACGCAGTATTTT. Translated: CASSKEPTDTQYF.

The sample holds many counts of this clonotype. V and J are TRBV28 and TRBJ1-2; D is perhaps TRBD1 (5 bases). Germline CDR1 MDHEN, CDR2 SYDVKM. The CDR3 runs to 12 residues. Trimming pared 6 bases from V and 7 bases from J, leaving 12 bases between. This chain's CDR3 is CASRPGTSGYTF. The DNA for the CDR3 is TGTGCCAGCAGACCTGGGACGAGTGGCTACACCTTC.

The chain has TRBV2 and TRBJ2-6, with D uncertain. CDR1 SNHLY and CDR2 FYNNEI come from the germline V gene. CDR3 length: 15 residues. Deletions cut 3 bases from V and 4 bases from J, with 10 bases between. In DNA, the CDR3 is TGTGCCAGCAGTGATTGGGCGAACGGGGCCAACGTCCTGACTTTC. Translating gives CASSDWANGANVLTF.

This clonotype appeared many times. The genes are TRBV6-6 and TRBJ2-1, with D unclear. V lost 2 bases and J lost 8, with 16 bases in between. This CDR3 spans 15 amino acids. Germline V gene data show CDR1 as MNHNY and CDR2 as SVGAGI (reference sequence). Here the CDR3 DNA reads TGTGCCAGCAGTTACGGTACTTTCCCTTTGGATGAGCAGTTCTTC. Amino acids: CASSYGTFPLDEQFF.

This clonotype was seen a handful of times. The V gene is TRBV20-1, the J gene TRBJ1-4, with a possible D match to TRBD1 (6 bases). V was clipped by 0 bases and J by 8 bases, with 10 bases between them. Germline V gives CDR1 DFQATT, CDR2 SNEGSKA (reference sequence). The CDR3 length is 13 residues. The CDR3 region is CSARDVGTEKLFF. The CDR3 bases are TGCAGTGCTAGAGATGTGGGGACAGAAAAACTGTTTTTT.

This clonotype was detected ten times or more. This sequence joins TRBV7-3 and TRBJ2-3, with D perhaps assigned TRBD1 or TRBD2 (5 bases each). V lost 5 bases, J lost 3 bases, and 24 bases lay in between. Germline loops: CDR1 SGHTA, CDR2 FQGTGA. CDR3 length equals 18 residues. The CDR3 coding sequence is TGTGCCAGCAGCCCCCAAGGGGCGACTATTTCAGTGACAGATACGCAGTATTTT. Translating it yields CASSPQGATISVTDTQYF.

This clonotype showed up many times. V usage is TRBV7-2 and J usage is TRBJ1-5; no firm D call. Per germline, CDR1 SGHTA and CDR2 FQGNSA. This CDR3 is 17 amino acids long. Trimming pared 1 base from V and 4 bases from J, leaving 17 bases between. As DNA, the CDR3 is TGTGCCAGCAGCTTAGATGGGCGGGCAATAGTAAATCAGCCCCAGCATTTT. This gives the protein CASSLDGRAIVNQPQHF.

This clonotype was seen a handful of times. This chain joins TRBV27 and TRBJ2-7; D gene ambiguous. The CDR3 sequence is 13 residues long. Trimming left V 6 bases short and J 0 bases short, with 9 bases between. Germline V CDR1 and CDR2: MNHEY, SMNVEV (reference sequence). CDR3 DNA: TGTGCCAGCAGGCCGCGTGGCTCCTACGAGCAGTACTTC. It is translated as CASRPRGSYEQYF.

The rearrangement links TRBV28 to TRBJ1-4, with TRBD1 matching over 7 bases. With V trimmed by 5 bases and J by 7 bases, 7 bases remained unmatched. The CDR3 is 14 residues long. Germline V lookup: CDR1 MDHEN, CDR2 SYDVKM. The CDR3 here is CASSPGGMGEKLFF. Written as DNA, the CDR3 is TGTGCCAGCAGTCCAGGGGGGATGGGTGAAAAACTGTTTTTT.

This clonotype was found many times. The chain carries TRBV7-4 and TRBJ2-7; D call uncertain. This CDR3 has 16 residues. V shed 2 bases and J shed 0 bases, with 14 bases lying between them. Germline V gene lookup returns CDR1 SGHVT and CDR2 SQSDAQ. CDR3 bases: TGTGCCAGCAGCTTATGCGCCCCCCCTCCCTCCTACGAGCAGTACTTC. Protein: CASSLCAPPPSYEQYF.

This clonotype was seen only a few times. This chain uses TRBV25-1 with TRBJ2-1; 7 positions match TRBD2. Germline V gene sequence: CDR1 MGHDK, CDR2 SYGVNS. After removal of 6 bases from V and 5 bases from J, the junction contained 7 bases not matched to a gene. This CDR3 has 14 residues. The CDR3 spells CASRRAGLNNEQFF. The CDR3 DNA reads as TGTGCCAGCAGGCGAGCGGGATTGAACAATGAGCAGTTCTTC.

This clonotype was recorded at least ten times. The chain combines TRBV12-3 or TRBV12-4 with TRBJ1-5, with a possible D match to TRBD1 (5 bases). The CDR3 has 15 residues. The ends were cut back, 5 bases at V and 4 bases at J, with 15 bases in the middle. In DNA form, the CDR3 reads TGTGCCAGCAGTAAACAGGCGATGGTGAATCAGCCCCAGCATTTT. As protein: CASSKQAMVNQPQHF.

The chain combines TRBV6-5 with TRBJ1-3; no clear D. With 6 bases removed from V and 3 bases from J, the gap between germline ends came to 12 bases. Per the germline V gene, CDR1 is MNHEY and CDR2 is SVGAGI. The CDR3 extends over 14 amino acids. The CDR3 sequence is CASRRTGRGNTIYF. CDR3 sequence (DNA): TGTGCCAGCAGGCGGACTGGGCGTGGAAACACCATATATTTT.

The rearrangement joins TRBV6-6 to TRBJ2-7; possible D gene TRBD1, 5 bases. Trimming stripped 2 bases from V and 2 bases from J, with 19 bases between. The CDR3 consists of 17 residues. Germline V gives CDR1 MNHNY, CDR2 SVGAGI (reference sequence). CDR3 residues: CASSYLFSGFSTYEQYF. In DNA form, the CDR3 reads TGTGCCAGCAGTTACCTTTTTTCAGGGTTTTCTACCTACGAGCAGTACTTC.

This clonotype was seen only a few times. This chain links TRBV18 with TRBJ2-1, with 9 nucleotides matching TRBD2. V was clipped by 2 bases and J by 7 bases; unmatched bases: 12. This CDR3 spans 17 amino acids. Per the germline V gene, CDR1 is KGHSH and CDR2 is LQKENI. CDR3 nucleotides: TGTGCCAGCTCACCAACGACTAGCGGAGCGAGGGAGAATGAGCAGTTCTTC. Translated: CASSPTTSGARENEQFF.

This clonotype has ten or more counts. This CDR3 reads CASSHGTGARETQYF. The CDR3 DNA is TGTGCCAGCAGCCATGGGACAGGGGCAAGAGAGACCCAGTACTTC. This chain links TRBV7-2 with TRBJ2-5, with 10 nucleotides matching TRBD1. The germline CDR1 and CDR2 sequences are SGHTA and FQGNSA. The CDR3 is 15 amino acids. The V and J ends lost 5 bases and 4 bases, in that order; junction bases with no gene match: 7.

This clonotype has ten or more counts. This rearrangement joins TRBV7-2 to TRBJ1-2; D unclear. The CDR3 loop spans 10 amino acids. Trimming stripped 8 bases from V and 8 bases from J, with 9 bases between. Germline CDR1 and CDR2: SGHTA and FQGNSA. The chain's CDR3 is CASLGLGYTF. CDR3 DNA sequence: TGTGCCAGCTTGGGTCTGGGCTACACCTTC.

This clonotype turned up a few times. V gene TRBV19 combines with J gene TRBJ2-3; D might be TRBD1 or TRBD2, each matching 5 bases. The CDR3 consists of 15 residues. The germline V gene has CDR1 LNHDA and CDR2 SQIVND (reference sequence). Trimming cost V 7 bases and J 7 bases, with 21 bases left between them. CDR3 region: CASTTPGPQTYTQYF. The CDR3 coding sequence is TGTGCCAGTACCACACCGGGACCACAGACATATACGCAGTATTTT.

This chain links TRBV12-3 or TRBV12-4 with TRBJ1-1; the match to TRBD1 covers 7 bases. This CDR3 region has 14 residues. Trimming removed 4 bases from V and 5 bases from J; junction bases left unmatched: 7. The CDR3 region has the DNA TGTGCCAGCAGTTCAACGACAGGGTGGACTGAAGCTTTCTTT. This gives the protein CASSSTTGWTEAFF.

The V gene is TRBV24-1, the J gene TRBJ2-1, with TRBD1 matching over 11 bases. J gave up 5 bases and V 5 bases, and 7 bases lay outside the gene matches. This CDR3 comprises 16 residues. CDR1 and CDR2 from the germline V gene are KGHDR and SFDVKD. The CDR3 region has the DNA TGTGCCACCAGTGGAGGGACAGGGGGGCCCCACAATGAGCAGTTCTTC. Translating it yields CATSGGTGGPHNEQFF.

V usage is TRBV4-1 and J usage is TRBJ2-7; 7 bases are a match to TRBD1. The CDR3 runs to 15 residues. V was clipped by 2 bases and J by 2 bases; unmatched bases: 6. Germline CDR1 is MGHRA and CDR2 is YSYEKL. CDR3 protein: CASSQFPGQTYEQYF. The CDR3 DNA reads TGCGCCAGCAGCCAATTCCCGGGACAGACCTACGAGCAGTACTTC.